This T cell receptor beta chain was retrieved from a study of blood T cell repertoires in COVID-19. Germline CDR1 reads SEHNR; CDR2 reads FQNEAQ (reference sequence). The CDR3 has 14 amino acids. V was pared by 5 bases and J by 2 bases, with 10 bases between. Clones were read by immunoSEQ multiplex PCR, and TCRdb kept only the in-frame ones, dropping some. The profile shows approximately 280,000 clones, roughly 86% of them singletons. This TCR came from a man aged 18 to 29 with active or convalescent COVID-19. The sequenced material came from peripheral blood. The V gene is TRBV7-9, the J gene TRBJ2-1, with D possibly TRBD1 on 6 matching bases. The CDR3 nucleotides are TGTGCCAGCAGCGCCAGGACAGCCTACAATGAGCAGTTCTTC. Amino acid sequence: CASSARTAYNEQFF. Looking up the rest from reference TRBV7-9 and TRBJ2-1 gives the full variable domain: DTGVSQNPRHKITKRGQNVTFRCDPISEHNRLYWYRQTLGQGPEFLTYFQNEAQLEKSRLLSDRFSAERPKGSFSTLEIQRTEQGDSAMYLCASSARTAYNEQFFGPGTRLTVL.